This passage covers 3 T cell receptor beta chains from one sample sequenced in a study of post-analysis software for immune sequencing data. Points from the study as a whole: Relative to controls, patients had five TRBV segments at higher frequency, with TRBV5-6, TRBV5-1 and TRBV20-1 among these.

Unique molecular identifiers were carried by the TCR beta cDNA libraries. One entry per CDR3 protein results from TCRdb running MiXCR on the PCR reads. The sample lists fewer than 850,000 distinct CDR3 sequences, roughly 27% occurring once. Their specific antigens are unknown. Sequencing used blood. The receptors were sampled from a girl aged 10 to 17 with multiple sclerosis.

The chain combines TRBV15 with TRBJ2-1; 10 bases agree with TRBD2. With V trimmed by 3 bases and J by 7 bases, 12 bases remained unmatched. This CDR3 comprises 17 residues. Germline V lookup: CDR1 LNHNV, CDR2 YYDKDF (reference sequence). For the CDR3, the DNA is TGTGCCACCAGCAGGATGGAGCTAGCGGGAGTTTCTAATGAGCAGTTCTTC. It is translated as CATSRMELAGVSNEQFF. Supplemented by reference TRBV15 and TRBJ2-1, the full variable domain reads DAMVIQNPRYQVTQFGKPVTLSCSQTLNHNVMYWYQQKSSQAPKLLFHYYDKDFNNEADTPDNFQSRRPNTSFCFLDIRSPGLGDTAMYLCATSRMELAGVSNEQFFGPGTRLTVL.

There are a few counts of this clonotype. The chain joins TRBV20-1 to TRBJ2-1, with a possible D match to TRBD1 (6 bases). The CDR3 has 16 residues. V shed 3 bases and J shed 7 bases, with 22 bases lying between them. CDR1 DFQATT and CDR2 SNEGSKA come from the germline V gene (reference sequence). In DNA form, the CDR3 reads TGCAGTGCTAGTGGGAAAAGAGGCAGGGGTATGAATGAGCAGTTCTTC. This codes for CSASGKRGRGMNEQFF.

Comments on this clonotype: A much larger clonotype is one base distant, so this may be a read error. This chain links TRBV29-1 with TRBJ2-7; 9 bases align to TRBD2. V gave up 2 bases and J gave up 7 bases; unmatched junction bases: 6. The CDR3 sequence is 13 residues long. The V gene's germline CDR1 is SQVTM and CDR2 ANQGSEA. The CDR3 is CSVELAGFNEQYF. The DNA of the CDR3 is TGCAGCGTTGAACTAGCGGGGTTCAATGAGCAGTACTTC.